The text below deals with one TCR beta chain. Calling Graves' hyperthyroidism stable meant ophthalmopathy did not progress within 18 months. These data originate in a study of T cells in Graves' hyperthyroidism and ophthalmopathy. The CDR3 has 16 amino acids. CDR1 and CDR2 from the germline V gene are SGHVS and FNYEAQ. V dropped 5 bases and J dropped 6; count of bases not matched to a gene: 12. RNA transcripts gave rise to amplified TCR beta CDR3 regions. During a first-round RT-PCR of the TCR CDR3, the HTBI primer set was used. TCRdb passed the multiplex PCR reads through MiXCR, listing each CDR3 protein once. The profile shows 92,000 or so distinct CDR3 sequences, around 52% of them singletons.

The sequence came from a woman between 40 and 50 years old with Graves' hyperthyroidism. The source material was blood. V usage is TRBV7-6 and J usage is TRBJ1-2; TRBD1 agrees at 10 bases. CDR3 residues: CASSQHPGQGLDGYTF. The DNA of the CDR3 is TGTGCCAGCAGCCAGCACCCGGGACAGGGGCTCGATGGCTACACCTTC.